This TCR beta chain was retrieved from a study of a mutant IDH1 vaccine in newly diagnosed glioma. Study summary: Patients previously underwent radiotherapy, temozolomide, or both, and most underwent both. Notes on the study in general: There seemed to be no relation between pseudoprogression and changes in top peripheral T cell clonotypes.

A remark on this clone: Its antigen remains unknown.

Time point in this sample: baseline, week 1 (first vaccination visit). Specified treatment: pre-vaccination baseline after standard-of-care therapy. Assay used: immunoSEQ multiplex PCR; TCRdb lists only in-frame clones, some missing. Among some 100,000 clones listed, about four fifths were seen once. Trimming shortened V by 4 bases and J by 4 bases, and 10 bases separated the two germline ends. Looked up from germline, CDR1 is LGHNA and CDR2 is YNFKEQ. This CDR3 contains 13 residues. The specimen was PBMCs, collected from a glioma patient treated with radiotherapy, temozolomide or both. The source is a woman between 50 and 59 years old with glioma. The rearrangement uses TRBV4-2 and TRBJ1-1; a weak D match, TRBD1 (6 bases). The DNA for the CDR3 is TGTGCCAGCAGCCGAGAACAGGGCACTGAAGCTTTCTTT. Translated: CASSREQGTEAFF.